Listed below are T cell receptor beta chains from one sample, sequenced in a study of shared clonotypes between healthy human individuals. TCRdb's copy holds only in-frame clones and misses some; the assay was immunoSEQ multiplex PCR. This sample has 2 million to 2.5 million clones, with roughly 94% found just once. Sequencing was performed on naive CD4+ T cells sorted from blood. The receptors were gathered from a man aged 18 to 29 in good health. CDR3s include the opening cysteine and the closing phenylalanine or tryptophan. The order of the fields is J gene, CDR3 length, clone size, V gene, D gene, CDR3 DNA, CDR3 protein. D genes are given only for firm matches. Clone sizes are given selectively: once, few, many, or a class where the clone is expanded.

J: TRBJ1-6
length: 17
size: .
V: TRBV27
D: .
DNA: TGTGCCAGCAGTGAGGTGACTCCTAGCGGGGTTAATTCACCCCTCCACTTT
CDR3: CASSEVTPSGVNSPLHF

J: TRBJ1-1
length: 14
size: .
V: TRBV30
D: .
DNA: TGTGCCTGGACTTGGCAGGGGATGAACACTGAAGCTTTCTTT
CDR3: CAWTWQGMNTEAFF

J: TRBJ1-6
length: 16
size: .
V: TRBV7-9
D: .
DNA: TGTGCCAGCAGCTATAGGGGGGGGGACCGAAATTCACCCCTCCACTTT
CDR3: CASSYRGGDRNSPLHF

J: TRBJ1-2
length: 14
size: .
V: TRBV30
D: TRBD1
DNA: TGTGCCTGGAGTGCCCAGGGGGCTGGCTATGGCTACACCTTC
CDR3: CAWSAQGAGYGYTF

J: TRBJ1-1
length: 14
size: .
V: TRBV4-1
D: TRBD1
DNA: TGCGCCAGCAGCCAAGCAGGGGGCTTCACTGAAGCTTTCTTT
CDR3: CASSQAGGFTEAFF

J: TRBJ2-4
length: 13
size: .
V: TRBV6-5
D: .
DNA: TGTGCCAGCAGAGCAGGGATTGAAAACATTCAGTACTTC
CDR3: CASRAGIENIQYF

J: TRBJ2-3
length: 16
size: .
V: TRBV30
D: .
DNA: TGTGCCTGGAGTGTACCAGGGGGGCGGGGGCGAGATACGCAGTATTTT
CDR3: CAWSVPGGRGRDTQYF

J: TRBJ1-1
length: 13
size: .
V: TRBV7-9
D: TRBD1
DNA: TGTGCCAGCAGCCCCACAGGGGGCACTGAAGCTTTCTTT
CDR3: CASSPTGGTEAFF

J: TRBJ1-6
length: 16
size: .
V: TRBV28
D: .
DNA: TGTGCCAGCAGTCCGACCACCCCAGCTTATAATTCACCCCTCCACTTT
CDR3: CASSPTTPAYNSPLHF

J: TRBJ2-7
length: 15
size: .
V: TRBV6-6
D: TRBD1
DNA: TGTGCCAGCAGTTCCACCCGAGGGGGCGCGTACGAGCAGTACTTC
CDR3: CASSSTRGGAYEQYF

J: TRBJ2-3
length: 16
size: .
V: TRBV4-3
D: .
DNA: TGCGCCAGCAGCCGCCCGGCAGTCGAAGGGCAGCCGAAGCAGTATTTT
CDR3: CASSRPAVEGQPKQYF

J: TRBJ2-1
length: 15
size: .
V: TRBV7-2
D: .
DNA: TGTGCCAGCAGACAAGGGGTGGGTACTTACAATGAGCAGTTCTTC
CDR3: CASRQGVGTYNEQFF

J: TRBJ2-2
length: 14
size: .
V: TRBV5-1
D: TRBD1
DNA: TGCGCCAGCATAGACAGGGGAGGTACCGGGGAGCTGTTTTTT
CDR3: CASIDRGGTGELFF

J: TRBJ1-1
length: 15
size: .
V: TRBV11-2
D: .
DNA: TGTGCCAGCAGCTTTCGGGGGAGCGGTGACACTGAAGCTTTCTTT
CDR3: CASSFRGSGDTEAFF

J: TRBJ1-1
length: 12
size: .
V: TRBV29-1
D: TRBD1
DNA: TGCAGCGTTGAAGTACAGGGGTTTGAAGCTTTCTTT
CDR3: CSVEVQGFEAFF

J: TRBJ2-1
length: 19
size: .
V: TRBV7-2
D: TRBD2
DNA: TGTGCCAGCAGCTCCGAAGTCCTAGCGGGATTTTGGACTGGTAATGAGCAGTTCTTC
CDR3: CASSSEVLAGFWTGNEQFF

J: TRBJ2-2
length: 12
size: .
V: TRBV18
D: .
DNA: TGTGCCAGCTCCGCAGGGAGCGGGGAGCTGTTTTTT
CDR3: CASSAGSGELFF

J: TRBJ2-7
length: 11
size: .
V: TRBV29-1
D: TRBD1
DNA: TGCAGCGGCGACAGGGGAGGTGAGCAGTACTTC
CDR3: CSGDRGGEQYF

J: TRBJ1-4
length: 15
size: .
V: TRBV19
D: .
DNA: TGTGCCAGTAGTGAATCAGGGGTGACTAATGAAAAACTGTTTTTT
CDR3: CASSESGVTNEKLFF

J: TRBJ1-6
length: 15
size: .
V: TRBV10-3
D: .
DNA: TGTGCCATCAGTCCCGGGACCCCGGTAGGTTCACCCCTCCACTTT
CDR3: CAISPGTPVGSPLHF

J: TRBJ2-3
length: 13
size: .
V: TRBV2
D: .
DNA: TGTGCCAGCAGCTGGGGGATCACAGATACGCAGTATTTT
CDR3: CASSWGITDTQYF

J: TRBJ1-5
length: 14
size: once
V: TRBV2
D: TRBD1
DNA: TGTGCCAGCAGACGACAGGGGACGGGTCAGCCCCAGCATTTT
CDR3: CASRRQGTGQPQHF

J: TRBJ2-1
length: 14
size: .
V: TRBV11-2
D: .
DNA: TGTGCCAGCAGCTTAGGCGGATCCTACAATGAGCAGTTCTTC
CDR3: CASSLGGSYNEQFF

J: TRBJ1-2
length: 15
size: .
V: TRBV30
D: TRBD1
DNA: TGTGCCTGGAGTAGTTCCGGGACAGGGCCGCGGGGCTACACCTTC
CDR3: CAWSSSGTGPRGYTF

J: TRBJ2-3
length: 12
size: .
V: TRBV6-6
D: .
DNA: TGTGCCAGCAGTTATATACCCGATACGCAGTATTTT
CDR3: CASSYIPDTQYF

J: TRBJ1-2
length: 15
size: .
V: TRBV28
D: TRBD1
DNA: TGTGCCAGCAGTAATCCGGGACAGGGTGACTATGGCTACACCTTC
CDR3: CASSNPGQGDYGYTF

J: TRBJ1-1
length: 17
size: .
V: TRBV7-9
D: TRBD1
DNA: TGTGCCAGCAGTCTGGGTGGGACAGTGGGACTGAACACTGAAGCTTTCTTT
CDR3: CASSLGGTVGLNTEAFF

J: TRBJ1-1
length: 15
size: .
V: TRBV5-1
D: .
DNA: TGCGCCAGCAACCCTACAGGGCAGGTTGGCACTGAAGCTTTCTTT
CDR3: CASNPTGQVGTEAFF

J: TRBJ2-7
length: 14
size: .
V: TRBV19
D: .
DNA: TGTGCCAGTAGTGTCGGAGGGGGAGGAAACGAGCAGTACTTC
CDR3: CASSVGGGGNEQYF

J: TRBJ2-3
length: 13
size: .
V: TRBV7-3
D: .
DNA: TGTGCCAGCAGCCTGACTTACACAGATACGCAGTATTTT
CDR3: CASSLTYTDTQYF

J: TRBJ1-1
length: 14
size: .
V: TRBV2
D: .
DNA: TGTGCCAGCAGCGTCGGTGGGCAGAACACTGAAGCTTTCTTT
CDR3: CASSVGGQNTEAFF

J: TRBJ1-2
length: 13
size: .
V: TRBV27
D: TRBD1
DNA: TGTGCCAGCAGTGGGACAGGGTGGTATGGCTACACCTTC
CDR3: CASSGTGWYGYTF

J: TRBJ2-2
length: 16
size: .
V: TRBV7-8
D: TRBD2
DNA: TGTGCCAGCAGCCCGATTCCAAGCGGGAGTACCGGGGAGCTGTTTTTT
CDR3: CASSPIPSGSTGELFF

J: TRBJ2-5
length: 13
size: .
V: TRBV30
D: .
DNA: TGTGCCTGGAGTTTTAGGTACCAAGAGACCCAGTACTTC
CDR3: CAWSFRYQETQYF

J: TRBJ2-1
length: 13
size: .
V: TRBV7-2
D: .
DNA: TGTGCCAGCAGCCAAGGGACCACCCATGAGCAGTTCTTC
CDR3: CASSQGTTHEQFF

J: TRBJ1-4
length: 14
size: once
V: TRBV28
D: TRBD1
DNA: TGTGCCAGCAGTTCACAGGGGGCGCGTGAAAAACTGTTTTTT
CDR3: CASSSQGAREKLFF

J: TRBJ2-7
length: 15
size: .
V: TRBV6-1
D: .
DNA: TGTGCCAGCAGCCAAGGACTGGGGAGCTCCTACGAGCAGTACTTC
CDR3: CASSQGLGSSYEQYF

J: TRBJ1-3
length: 15
size: .
V: TRBV6-1
D: .
DNA: TGTGCCAGCAGTGAAGCGTCGGGGACGGGAAACACCATATATTTT
CDR3: CASSEASGTGNTIYF

J: TRBJ2-2
length: 17
size: .
V: TRBV4-3
D: TRBD2
DNA: TGCGCCAGCAGCCAAGAATTGGCGGGAGGTCCCACCGGGGAGCTGTTTTTT
CDR3: CASSQELAGGPTGELFF

J: TRBJ2-5
length: 14
size: .
V: TRBV9
D: TRBD2
DNA: TGTGCCAGCAGTGCAGCGGGGGGGCCGGAGACCCAGTACTTC
CDR3: CASSAAGGPETQYF

J: TRBJ2-7
length: 14
size: .
V: TRBV7-6
D: .
DNA: TGTGCCAGCAGCACCGTCCACAGTTACTACGAGCAGTACTTC
CDR3: CASSTVHSYYEQYF

J: TRBJ2-5
length: 15
size: .
V: TRBV7-9
D: .
DNA: TGTGCCAGCAGCCGGGGTGGGCACACCCAAGAGACCCAGTACTTC
CDR3: CASSRGGHTQETQYF

J: TRBJ2-4
length: 15
size: .
V: TRBV5-6
D: .
DNA: TGTGCCAGCAGCTCGACGGTGGAGTTCAAAAACATTCAGTACTTC
CDR3: CASSSTVEFKNIQYF

J: TRBJ1-1
length: 18
size: .
V: TRBV25-1
D: TRBD1
DNA: TGTGCCAGCAGTGCCGGACAGGGCCTAGGGAGGATGAACACTGAAGCTTTCTTT
CDR3: CASSAGQGLGRMNTEAFF

J: TRBJ2-3
length: 13
size: .
V: TRBV27
D: .
DNA: TGTGCCAGCAGTGCCCGAGAGGCCGATACGCAGTATTTT
CDR3: CASSAREADTQYF

J: TRBJ1-1
length: 16
size: .
V: TRBV6-4
D: .
DNA: TGTGCCAGCCTGGGCAGGGTGAGGTCGGGGAACACTGAAGCTTTCTTT
CDR3: CASLGRVRSGNTEAFF

J: TRBJ2-7
length: 12
size: .
V: TRBV2
D: .
DNA: TGTGCCAGCAGTGAGGGGGCCGAGAAGCAGTACTTC
CDR3: CASSEGAEKQYF

J: TRBJ1-2
length: 19
size: few
V: TRBV15
D: .
DNA: TGTGCCACCAGCAGAGATCTGGCGGCAGCCGAAAGGCGTAGTGGTGGCTACACCTTC
CDR3: CATSRDLAAAERRSGGYTF